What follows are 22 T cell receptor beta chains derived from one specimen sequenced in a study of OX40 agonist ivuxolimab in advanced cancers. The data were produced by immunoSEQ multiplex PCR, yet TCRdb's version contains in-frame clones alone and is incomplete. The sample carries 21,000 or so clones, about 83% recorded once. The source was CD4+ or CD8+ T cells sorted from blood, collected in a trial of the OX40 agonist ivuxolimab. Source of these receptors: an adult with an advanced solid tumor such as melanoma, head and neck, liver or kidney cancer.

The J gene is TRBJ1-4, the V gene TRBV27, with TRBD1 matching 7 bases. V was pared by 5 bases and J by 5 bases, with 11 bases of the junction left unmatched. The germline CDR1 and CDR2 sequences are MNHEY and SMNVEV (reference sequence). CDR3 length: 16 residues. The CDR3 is CASSIIPGQRNEKLFF. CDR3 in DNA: TGTGCCAGCAGTATCATTCCGGGACAGCGCAATGAAAAACTGTTTTTT.

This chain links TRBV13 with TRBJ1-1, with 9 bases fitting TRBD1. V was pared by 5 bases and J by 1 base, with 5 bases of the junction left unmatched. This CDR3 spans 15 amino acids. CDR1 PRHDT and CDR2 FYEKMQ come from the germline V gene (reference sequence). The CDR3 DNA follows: TGTGCCAGCAGCCCACGGGACAGGGCGAACACTGAAGCTTTCTTT. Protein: CASSPRDRANTEAFF.

The CDR3 DNA reads TGTGCCAGCAGCTTACTCGTCAGGGGCAACACTGAAGCTTTCTTT. Translation: CASSLLVRGNTEAFF. The rearrangement uses TRBV7-3 and TRBJ1-1; perhaps TRBD1 as D (6 bases). Germline values: CDR1 SGHTA, CDR2 FQGTGA. CDR3 size: 15 residues. V was trimmed by 2 bases and J by 2 bases, leaving 12 bases between them.

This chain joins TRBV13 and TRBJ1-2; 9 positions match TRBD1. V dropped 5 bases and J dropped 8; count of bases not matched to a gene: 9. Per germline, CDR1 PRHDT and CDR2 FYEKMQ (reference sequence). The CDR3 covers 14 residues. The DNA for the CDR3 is TGTGCCAGCAGCCTTGGACAGGGGCAAAGCGGCTACACCTTC. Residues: CASSLGQGQSGYTF.

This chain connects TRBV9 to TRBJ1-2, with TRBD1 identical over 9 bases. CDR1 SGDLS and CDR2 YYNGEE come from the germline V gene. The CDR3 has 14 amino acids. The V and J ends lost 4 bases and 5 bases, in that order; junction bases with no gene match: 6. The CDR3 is CASSPDRGGYGYTF. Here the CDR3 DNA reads TGTGCCAGCAGCCCGGACAGGGGTGGGTATGGCTACACCTTC.

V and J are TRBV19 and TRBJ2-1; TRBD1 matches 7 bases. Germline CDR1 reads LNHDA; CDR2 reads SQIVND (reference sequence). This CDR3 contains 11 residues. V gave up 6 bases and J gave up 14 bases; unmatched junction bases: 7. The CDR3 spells CASSPGQTKFF. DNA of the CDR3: TGTGCCAGTAGCCCGGGACAGACGAAGTTCTTC.

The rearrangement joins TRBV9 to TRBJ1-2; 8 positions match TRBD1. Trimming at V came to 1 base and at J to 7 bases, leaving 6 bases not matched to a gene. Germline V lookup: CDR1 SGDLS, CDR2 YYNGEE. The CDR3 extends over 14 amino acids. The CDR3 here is CASSVNQGAIGYTF. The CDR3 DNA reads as TGTGCCAGCAGCGTAAATCAGGGGGCGATTGGCTACACCTTC.

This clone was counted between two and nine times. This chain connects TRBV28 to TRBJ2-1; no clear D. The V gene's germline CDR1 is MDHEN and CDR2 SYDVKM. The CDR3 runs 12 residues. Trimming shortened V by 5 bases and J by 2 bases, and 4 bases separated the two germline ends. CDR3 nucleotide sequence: TGTGCCAGCAGTCCGCCCTACAATGAGCAGTTCTTC. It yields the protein CASSPPYNEQFF.

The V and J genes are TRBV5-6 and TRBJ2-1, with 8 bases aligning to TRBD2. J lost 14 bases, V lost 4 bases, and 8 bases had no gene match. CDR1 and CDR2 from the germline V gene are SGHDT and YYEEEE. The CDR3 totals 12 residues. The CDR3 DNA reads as TGTGCCAGCAGCCCAGCGGGGGATTCGGAGTTCTTC. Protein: CASSPAGDSEFF.

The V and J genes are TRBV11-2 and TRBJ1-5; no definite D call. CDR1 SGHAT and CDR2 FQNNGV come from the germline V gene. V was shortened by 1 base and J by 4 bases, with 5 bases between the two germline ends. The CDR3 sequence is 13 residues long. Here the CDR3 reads CASSLAGNQPQHF. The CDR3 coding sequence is TGTGCCAGCAGCTTAGCTGGAAATCAGCCCCAGCATTTT.

The CDR3 nucleotides read TGCGCCAGCAGCCAAGGGGGACAGCTCGCCTACGAGCAGTACTTC. It encodes CASSQGGQLAYEQYF. The chain is built from TRBV4-3 and TRBJ2-7; 7 bases are a match to TRBD1. This CDR3 has 15 residues. The J segment lost 2 bases and the V segment lost 1 base, leaving 5 bases of the junction unmatched. Germline CDR1 and CDR2: LGHNA and YSLEER.

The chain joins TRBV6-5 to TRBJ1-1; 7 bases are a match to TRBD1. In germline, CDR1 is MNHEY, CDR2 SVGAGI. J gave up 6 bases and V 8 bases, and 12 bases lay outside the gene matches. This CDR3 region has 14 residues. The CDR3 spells CASSGTGVGAEAFF. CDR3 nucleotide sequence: TGTGCCAGCTCGGGTACAGGGGTGGGCGCTGAAGCTTTCTTT.

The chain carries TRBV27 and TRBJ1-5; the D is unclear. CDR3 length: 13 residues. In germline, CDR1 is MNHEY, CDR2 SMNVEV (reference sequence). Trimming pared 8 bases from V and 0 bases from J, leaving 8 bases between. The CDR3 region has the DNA TGTGCCAGCCGCGACGGTAGCAATCAGCCCCAGCATTTT. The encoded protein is CASRDGSNQPQHF.

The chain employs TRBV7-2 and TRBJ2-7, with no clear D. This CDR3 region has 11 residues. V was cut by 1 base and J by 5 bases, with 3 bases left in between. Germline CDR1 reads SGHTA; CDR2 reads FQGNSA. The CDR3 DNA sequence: TGTGCCAGCAGCTTAGGGAACGAGCAGTACTTC. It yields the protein CASSLGNEQYF.

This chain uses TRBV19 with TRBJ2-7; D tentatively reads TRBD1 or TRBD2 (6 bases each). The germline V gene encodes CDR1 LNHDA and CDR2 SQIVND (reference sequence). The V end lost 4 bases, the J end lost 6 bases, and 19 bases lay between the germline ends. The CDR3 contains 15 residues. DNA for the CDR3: TGTGCCAGTAGTAGCGGGGACATAATCCCCTTCGAGCAGTACTTC. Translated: CASSSGDIIPFEQYF.

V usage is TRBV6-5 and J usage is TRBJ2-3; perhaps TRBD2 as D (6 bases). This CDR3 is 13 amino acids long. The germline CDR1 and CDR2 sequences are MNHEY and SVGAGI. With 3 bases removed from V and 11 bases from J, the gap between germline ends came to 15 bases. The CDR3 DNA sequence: TGTGCCAGCAGTTATCAAGTGGGGGGTTGGCAGTATTTT. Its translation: CASSYQVGGWQYF.

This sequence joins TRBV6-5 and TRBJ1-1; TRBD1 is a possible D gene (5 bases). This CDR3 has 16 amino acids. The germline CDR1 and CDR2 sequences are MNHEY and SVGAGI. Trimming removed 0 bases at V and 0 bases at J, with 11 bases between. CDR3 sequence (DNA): TGTGCCAGCAGTTACTCGGGACCCGTTATGAACACTGAAGCTTTCTTT. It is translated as CASSYSGPVMNTEAFF.

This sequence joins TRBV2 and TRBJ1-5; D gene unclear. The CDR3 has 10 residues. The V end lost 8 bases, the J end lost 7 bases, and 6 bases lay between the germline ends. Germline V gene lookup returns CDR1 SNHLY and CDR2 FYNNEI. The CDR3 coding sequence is TGTGCCAGCGGCGGCCAGCCCCAGCATTTT. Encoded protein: CASGGQPQHF.

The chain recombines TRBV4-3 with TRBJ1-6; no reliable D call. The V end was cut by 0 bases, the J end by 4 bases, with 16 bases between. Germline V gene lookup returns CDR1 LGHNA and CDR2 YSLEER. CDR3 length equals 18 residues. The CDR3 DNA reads TGCGCCAGCAGCCAAGAATCGGGGAGCTCCCTATATAATTCACCCCTCCACTTT. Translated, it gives CASSQESGSSLYNSPLHF.

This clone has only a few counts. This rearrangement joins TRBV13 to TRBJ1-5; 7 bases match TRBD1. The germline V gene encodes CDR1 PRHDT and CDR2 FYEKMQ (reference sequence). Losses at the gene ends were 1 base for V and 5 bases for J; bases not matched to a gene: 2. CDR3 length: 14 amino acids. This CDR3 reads CASSLAGGDQPQHF. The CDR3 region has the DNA TGTGCCAGCAGCTTAGCAGGGGGTGATCAGCCCCAGCATTTT.

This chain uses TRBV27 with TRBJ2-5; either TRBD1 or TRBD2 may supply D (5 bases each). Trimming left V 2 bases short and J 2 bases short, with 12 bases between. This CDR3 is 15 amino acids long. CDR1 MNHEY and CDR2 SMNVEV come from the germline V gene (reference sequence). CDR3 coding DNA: TGTGCCAGCAGTTTAGGGGGTGGCCTTCAAGAGACCCAGTACTTC. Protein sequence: CASSLGGGLQETQYF.

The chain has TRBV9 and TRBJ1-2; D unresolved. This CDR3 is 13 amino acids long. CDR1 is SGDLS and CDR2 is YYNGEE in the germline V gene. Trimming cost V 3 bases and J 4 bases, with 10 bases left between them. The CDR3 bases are TGTGCCAGCAGCGGGGGTTGGACCTATGGCTACACCTTC. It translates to CASSGGWTYGYTF.